A selection of T cell receptor beta chains follows, all from one sample in a study of blood T cells in healthy people across ages. TCRdb processed the 5' RACE reads anew with MiXCR; each CDR3 protein has one entry. The sample holds roughly 1,800,000 distinct CDR3 sequences; just under 50% are singletons and the top ten take around 2.1%. Sequencing was carried out using blood. These receptors were taken from a woman aged 40 to 55 in good health. CDR3s include the opening cysteine and the closing phenylalanine or tryptophan. Fields, in order: J gene, clone size, V gene, D gene, CDR3 protein, CDR3 DNA. D genes are given only for firm matches. Rows give clone size only sometimes, using once, few, many, or a class for an expanded clone.

TRBJ1-5,.,TRBV29-1,.,CSDADGSINQPQHF,TGCAGCGACGCAGACGGTTCGATCAATCAGCCCCAGCATTTT
TRBJ1-5,.,TRBV28,.,CASSPDSPRQPQHF,TGTGCCAGCAGTCCGGACAGCCCCAGACAGCCCCAGCATTTT
TRBJ2-2,many,TRBV9,.,CASSVNTGELFF,TGCGCCAGCAGCGTGAACACCGGGGAGCTGTTTTTT
TRBJ2-7,few,TRBV27,TRBD2,CASSLNAGERGYF,TGTGCCAGCAGTTTAAATGCGGGGGAGAGGGGGTACTTC
TRBJ2-1,few,TRBV7-2,TRBD1,CASSFDRGRNNEQFF,TGTGCCAGCAGCTTCGACAGGGGGCGAAACAATGAGCAGTTCTTC
TRBJ2-5,.,TRBV9,.,CTSSVGVETQYF,TGTACCAGCAGCGTCGGGGTTGAGACCCAGTACTTC
TRBJ2-7,few,TRBV10-2,TRBD1,CASMGQGNEQYF,TGCGCCAGCATGGGACAGGGGAACGAGCAGTACTTC
TRBJ1-5,.,TRBV15,.,CATSSGDQPQHF,TGTGCCACCAGCAGCGGGGATCAGCCCCAGCATTTT
TRBJ2-3,.,TRBV5-1,.,CASKVAESDTQYF,TGCGCCAGCAAAGTAGCGGAGTCAGATACGCAGTATTTT
TRBJ2-5,.,TRBV25-1,.,CASSALGEETQYF,TGTGCCAGCAGTGCGCTAGGGGAAGAGACCCAGTACTTC
TRBJ1-6,.,TRBV6-2/TRBV6-3,.,CASSDSTYSPLHF,TGTGCCAGCAGTGACTCGACTTACTCACCCCTCCACTTT
TRBJ2-7,.,TRBV6-2/TRBV6-3,.,CASSYRGHGSYEQYF,TGTGCCAGCAGTTACAGGGGCCACGGCTCCTACGAGCAGTACTTC
TRBJ2-7,many,TRBV29-1,.,CSVGTGYEQYF,TGCAGCGTTGGAACGGGGTACGAGCAGTACTTC
TRBJ2-7,few,TRBV10-3,.,CAIRQGDAEQYF,TGTGCCATCAGGCAGGGCGACGCGGAGCAGTACTTC
TRBJ2-1,.,TRBV24-1,TRBD1,CATRGTGDNGQFF,TGTGCCACCAGGGGGACAGGTGACAATGGGCAGTTCTTC
TRBJ2-6,.,TRBV11-2,.,CASNQAGANVLTF,TGTGCCAGCAATCAGGCAGGGGCCAACGTCCTGACTTTC
TRBJ1-6,.,TRBV12-3/TRBV12-4,.,CASSFVEGFGSPLHF,TGTGCCAGCAGTTTTGTTGAAGGTTTTGGTTCACCCCTCCACTTT
TRBJ2-1,few,TRBV5-1,.,CASSLEALGGNEQFF,TGCGCCAGCAGCTTGGAGGCGCTAGGTGGGAATGAGCAGTTCTTC
TRBJ1-2,.,TRBV29-1,.,CSVEGRAHNYGYTF,TGCAGCGTTGAAGGGAGGGCACATAACTATGGCTACACCTTC
TRBJ1-2,.,TRBV9,.,CASSVGDSHTF,TGTGCCAGCAGCGTAGGCGATTCTCACACCTTC
TRBJ1-1,once,TRBV6-1,TRBD1,CASSRQGNEAFF,TGTGCCAGCAGCCGACAGGGAAATGAAGCTTTCTTT
TRBJ2-7,few,TRBV29-1,.,CSVRTDYEQYF,TGCAGTGTCCGGACGGACTACGAGCAGTACTTC
TRBJ1-1,.,TRBV6-4,.,CASRGPPGRDTEAFF,TGTGCCAGCAGAGGCCCACCGGGACGGGATACTGAAGCTTTCTTT
TRBJ2-1,.,TRBV20-1,.,CSAPRLGDNEQFF,TGCAGTGCTCCCCGACTAGGGGATAATGAGCAGTTCTTC
TRBJ2-7,few,TRBV6-6,.,CASSYSPGEQYF,TGTGCCAGCAGTTACTCCCCCGGGGAGCAGTACTTC